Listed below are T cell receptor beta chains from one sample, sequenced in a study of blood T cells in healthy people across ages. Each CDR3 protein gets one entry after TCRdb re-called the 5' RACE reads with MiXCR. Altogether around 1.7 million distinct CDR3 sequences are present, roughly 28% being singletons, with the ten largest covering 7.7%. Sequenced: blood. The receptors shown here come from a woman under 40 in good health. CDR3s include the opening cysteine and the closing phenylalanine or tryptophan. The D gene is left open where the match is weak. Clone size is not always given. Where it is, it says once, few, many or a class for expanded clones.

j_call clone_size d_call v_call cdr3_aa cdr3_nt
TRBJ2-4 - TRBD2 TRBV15 CATSRVAGGNENIQYF TGTGCCACCAGCAGAGTGGCGGGGGGGAATGAAAACATTCAGTACTTC
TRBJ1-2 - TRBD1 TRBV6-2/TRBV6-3 CASTPDGQVGFGGYTF TGTGCCAGCACTCCCGACGGACAGGTTGGCTTCGGAGGCTACACCTTC
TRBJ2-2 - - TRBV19 CASSMLKDIGELFF TGTGCCAGTAGTATGTTAAAGGACATCGGGGAGCTGTTTTTT
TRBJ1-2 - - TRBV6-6 CASSPGDQRGYTF TGTGCCAGCAGTCCTGGGGACCAGCGAGGCTACACCTTC
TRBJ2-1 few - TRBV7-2 CASSLALGQQFF TGTGCCAGCAGCTTAGCGCTGGGACAGCAGTTCTTC
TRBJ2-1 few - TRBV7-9 CASSLARPPLYNEQFF TGTGCCAGCAGCTTAGCGCGACCTCCCCTGTACAATGAGCAGTTCTTC
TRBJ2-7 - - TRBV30 CAWSVDQPYEQYF TGTGCCTGGAGTGTAGATCAGCCTTACGAGCAGTACTTC
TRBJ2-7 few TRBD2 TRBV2 CASEREGSYEQYF TGTGCCAGCGAGCGGGAGGGCTCCTACGAGCAGTACTTC
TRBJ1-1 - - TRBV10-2 CASSGERELNTEAFF TGCGCCAGCAGTGGGGAGCGGGAGCTGAACACTGAAGCTTTCTTT
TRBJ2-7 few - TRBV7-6 CASSPADGPYEQYF TGTGCCAGCAGCCCGGCGGACGGTCCCTACGAGCAGTACTTC
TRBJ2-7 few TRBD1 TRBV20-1 CSASGTVPPSYEQYF TGCAGTGCTAGTGGGACAGTACCACCCTCCTACGAGCAGTACTTC
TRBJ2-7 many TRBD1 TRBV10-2 CASSDRDRPKGNEQYF TGCGCCAGCAGTGACCGGGACAGGCCAAAAGGGAACGAGCAGTACTTC
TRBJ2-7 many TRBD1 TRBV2 CASSIQTGPYEQYF TGTGCCAGCAGTATCCAGACAGGGCCCTACGAGCAGTACTTC
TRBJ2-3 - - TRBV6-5 CASKQGVRDTQYF TGTGCCAGCAAGCAGGGTGTTCGAGATACGCAGTATTTT
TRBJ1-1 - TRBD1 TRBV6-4 CAGTKGAYTEAFF TGTGCCGGCACCAAGGGGGCTTACACTGAAGCTTTCTTT
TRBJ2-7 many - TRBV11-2 CASSLGSLAAVGAYEQYF TGTGCCAGCAGCTTAGGGTCTCTGGCGGCGGTAGGGGCCTACGAGCAGTACTTC
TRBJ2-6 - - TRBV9 CASSRRGGSGANVQTF TGTGCCAGCAGCCGAAGGGGGGGCTCTGGGGCCAACGTCCAGACTTTC
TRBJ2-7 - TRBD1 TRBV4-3 CASSQRPGQAGYEQYF TGCGCCAGCAGCCAACGACCGGGACAGGCGGGCTACGAGCAGTACTTC
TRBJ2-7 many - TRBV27 CASSFSSSYEQYF TGTGCCAGCAGTTTCTCGAGCTCCTACGAGCAGTACTTC
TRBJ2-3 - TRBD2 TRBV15 CATSRDATSGQADTQYF TGTGCCACCAGCAGAGATGCTACTAGCGGGCAGGCAGATACGCAGTATTTT
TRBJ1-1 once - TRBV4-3 CASSSRVSTEAFF TGCGCCAGCAGCTCCAGGGTAAGCACTGAAGCTTTCTTT
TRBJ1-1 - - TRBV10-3 CAIRGTPNTEAFF TGTGCCATCAGGGGGACACCGAACACTGAAGCTTTCTTT
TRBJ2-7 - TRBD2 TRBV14 CASSQENRLAGFAYEQYF TGTGCCAGCAGCCAAGAAAATCGGCTAGCGGGGTTCGCCTACGAGCAGTACTTC
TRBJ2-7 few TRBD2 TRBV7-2 CASAPGASGRYEQYF TGTGCCAGCGCCCCAGGGGCTAGCGGGAGATACGAGCAGTACTTC
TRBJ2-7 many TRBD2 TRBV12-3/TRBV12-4 CASSLTSGGFLSYEQYF TGTGCCAGCAGCTTGACTAGCGGGGGATTTCTCTCCTACGAGCAGTACTTC
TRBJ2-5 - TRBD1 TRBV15 CASRDRPYNEQYF TGTGCCTCCCGGGACAGGCCCTACAATGAGCAGTACTTC
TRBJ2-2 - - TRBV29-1 CSVRPHSAGELFF TGCAGCGTTAGGCCACATTCAGCCGGGGAGCTGTTTTTT
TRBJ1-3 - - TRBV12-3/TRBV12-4 CASSLARAGNTIYF TGTGCCAGCAGTTTAGCCAGGGCTGGAAACACCATATATTTT
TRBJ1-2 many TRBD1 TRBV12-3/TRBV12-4 CASSSRGTGDYGYTF TGTGCCAGCAGCTCCCGGGGGACAGGCGATTATGGCTACACCTTC
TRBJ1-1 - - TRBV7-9 CASSPVTGSGNTEAFF TGTGCCAGCAGCCCTGTAACAGGGTCTGGGAACACTGAAGCTTTCTTT
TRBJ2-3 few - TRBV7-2 CASSSQGISDTQYF TGTGCCAGCAGCTCCCAGGGAATCTCGGATACGCAGTATTTT
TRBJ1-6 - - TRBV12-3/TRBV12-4 CASSLGSVGNSPLHF TGTGCCAGCAGTTTGGGGTCTGTAGGAAATTCACCCCTCCACTTT
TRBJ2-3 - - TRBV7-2 CASSLRGSGRGDTQYF TGTGCCAGCAGCTTAAGAGGTAGCGGCCGAGGAGATACGCAGTATTTT
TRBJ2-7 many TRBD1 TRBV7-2 CASSPGTGGNYEQYF TGTGCCAGCAGCCCTGGGACAGGGGGTAACTACGAGCAGTACTTC
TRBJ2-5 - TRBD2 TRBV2 CASKRSGGEQYF TGTGCCAGCAAGCGCAGCGGGGGGGAGCAGTACTTC
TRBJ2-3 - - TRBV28 CAGSPRGQKPDTQYF TGTGCCGGCAGTCCCCGCGGACAGAAACCAGATACGCAGTATTTT
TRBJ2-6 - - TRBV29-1 CSVESSGANALTF TGCAGCGTAGAGAGCTCTGGGGCCAACGCCCTGACTTTC
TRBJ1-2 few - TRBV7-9 CASMRWGREGYTF TGTGCCAGCATGAGATGGGGGCGCGAAGGCTACACCTTC
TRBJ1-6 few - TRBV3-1 CASSQDLRDNSPLHF TGTGCCAGCAGCCAAGATTTGCGAGATAATTCACCCCTCCACTTT
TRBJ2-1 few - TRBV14 CASSGSLLLGGNEQFF TGTGCCAGCAGCGGCTCATTACTACTAGGTGGCAATGAGCAGTTCTTC
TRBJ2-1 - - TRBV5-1 CASSLRQTEDEQFF TGCGCCAGCAGCTTGAGACAGACAGAGGATGAGCAGTTCTTC
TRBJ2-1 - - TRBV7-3 CASSYTGGGPYNEQFF TGTGCCAGCAGTTACACAGGTGGTGGCCCCTACAATGAGCAGTTCTTC
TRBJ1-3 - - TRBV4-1 CASSRFGTRDRNTIYF TGCGCCAGCAGCCGATTCGGGACAAGGGATCGAAACACCATATATTTT
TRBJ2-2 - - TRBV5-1 CASNPYSLTSNTGELFF TGCGCCAGCAACCCCTATTCACTAACGTCAAACACCGGGGAGCTGTTTTTT
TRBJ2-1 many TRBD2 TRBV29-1 CSPRLARKVNEQFF TGCAGCCCAAGACTAGCGAGAAAGGTGAATGAGCAGTTCTTC
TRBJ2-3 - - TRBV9 CASSPQPITATGGTDTQYF TGTGCCAGCAGCCCCCAACCAATCACAGCGACGGGTGGCACAGATACGCAGTATTTT
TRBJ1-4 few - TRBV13 CASSFPNEKLFF TGTGCCAGCAGCTTCCCTAATGAAAAACTGTTTTTT
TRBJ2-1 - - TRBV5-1 CASSLDRIGSYNEQFF TGCGCCAGCAGCCTCGACAGGATCGGGTCCTACAATGAGCAGTTCTTC
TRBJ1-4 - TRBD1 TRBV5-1 CASSLGQGPGKLFF TGCGCCAGCAGCTTGGGACAGGGGCCTGGAAAACTGTTTTTT
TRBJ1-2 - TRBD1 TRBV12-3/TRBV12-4 CASRTSGTVNYGYTF TGTGCCAGCAGAACCTCCGGGACAGTTAACTATGGCTACACCTTC
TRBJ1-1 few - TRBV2 CASSERRSMNTEAFF TGTGCCAGCAGTGAGAGGCGTTCTATGAACACTGAAGCTTTCTTT
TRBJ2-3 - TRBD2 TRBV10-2 CASSEERLAGSTDTQYF TGCGCCAGCAGTGAGGAGAGACTAGCGGGGAGCACAGATACGCAGTATTTT
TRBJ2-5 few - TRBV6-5 CASSPGHGETQYF TGTGCCAGCAGTCCGGGTCATGGGGAGACCCAGTACTTC
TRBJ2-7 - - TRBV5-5 CASSYPDVGEQYF TGTGCCAGCAGCTACCCGGACGTCGGGGAGCAGTACTTC
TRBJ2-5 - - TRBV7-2 CASSLTSQPWGTQYF TGTGCCAGCAGCTTAACTTCCCAGCCATGGGGGACCCAGTACTTC